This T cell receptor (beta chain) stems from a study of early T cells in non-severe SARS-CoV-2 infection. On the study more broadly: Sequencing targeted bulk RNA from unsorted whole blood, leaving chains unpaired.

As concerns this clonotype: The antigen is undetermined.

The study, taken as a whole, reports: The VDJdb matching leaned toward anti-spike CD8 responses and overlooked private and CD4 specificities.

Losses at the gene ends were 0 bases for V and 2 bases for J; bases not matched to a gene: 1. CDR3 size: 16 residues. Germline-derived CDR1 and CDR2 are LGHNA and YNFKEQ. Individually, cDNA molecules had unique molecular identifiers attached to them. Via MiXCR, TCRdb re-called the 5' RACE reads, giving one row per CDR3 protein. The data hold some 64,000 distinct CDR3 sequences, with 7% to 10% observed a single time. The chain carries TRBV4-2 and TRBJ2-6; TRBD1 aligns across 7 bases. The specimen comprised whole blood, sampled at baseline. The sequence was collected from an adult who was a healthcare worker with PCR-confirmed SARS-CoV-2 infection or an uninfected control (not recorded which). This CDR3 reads CASSQDQGAGANVLTF. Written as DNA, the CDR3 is TGTGCCAGCAGCCAAGATCAGGGGGCTGGGGCCAACGTCCTGACTTTC.